The sequence of this T cell receptor (beta chain) was determined in a study of neoadjuvant anti-PD-1 for oral cavity cancer. Looking at the study overall: Non-progressing patients received a fourth nivolumab dose near day 43, then surgery on days 50-56. Study conclusions and caveats: Larger post-treatment preexisting tumor clones tracked with greater tumor shrinkage.

TCRdb keeps only in-frame clones here, not all; method: immunoSEQ multiplex PCR. The table lists under 6,000 clones, 50% to 60% of them singletons. A remark on this clone: Antigen unknown.

The CDR3 spans 15 residues. Germline CDR1 SGHRS, CDR2 YFSETQ. The V end lost 4 bases, the J end lost 3 bases, and 16 bases lay between the germline ends. Time point denoted: after neoadjuvant nivolumab, at surgical resection. These oral cavity squamous cell carcinomas were HPV-negative and locally advanced. This sequence was found in a person aged 35-79 years with oral cavity squamous cell carcinoma. Material: tumor tissue, obtained after nivolumab (anti-PD-1) treatment. The chain couples TRBV5-1 to TRBJ1-1; the D gene is possibly TRBD1 (5 bases). CDR3 amino acids: CASSDRGKRDTEAFF. The CDR3 nucleotides are TGCGCCAGCAGCGATCGGGGGAAGCGGGACACTGAAGCTTTCTTT.